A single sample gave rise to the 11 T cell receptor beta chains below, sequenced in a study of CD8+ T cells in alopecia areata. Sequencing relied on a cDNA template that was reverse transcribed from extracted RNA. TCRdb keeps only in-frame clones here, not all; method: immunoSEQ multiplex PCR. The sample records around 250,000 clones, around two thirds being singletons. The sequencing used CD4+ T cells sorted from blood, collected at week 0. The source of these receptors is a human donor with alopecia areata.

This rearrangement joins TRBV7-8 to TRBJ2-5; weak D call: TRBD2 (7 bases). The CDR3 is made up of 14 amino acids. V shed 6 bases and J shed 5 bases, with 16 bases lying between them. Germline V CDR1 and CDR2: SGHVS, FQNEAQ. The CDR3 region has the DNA TGTGCCAGCAGGGGGGGGCCCGGTTGGGAGACCCAGTACTTC. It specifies CASRGGPGWETQYF.

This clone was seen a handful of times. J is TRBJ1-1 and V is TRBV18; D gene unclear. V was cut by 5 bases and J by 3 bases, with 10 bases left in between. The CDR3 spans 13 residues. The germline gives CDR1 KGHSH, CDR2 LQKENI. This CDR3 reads CASSFDRYTEAFF. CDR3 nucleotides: TGTGCCAGCTCATTCGACCGTTACACTGAAGCTTTCTTT.

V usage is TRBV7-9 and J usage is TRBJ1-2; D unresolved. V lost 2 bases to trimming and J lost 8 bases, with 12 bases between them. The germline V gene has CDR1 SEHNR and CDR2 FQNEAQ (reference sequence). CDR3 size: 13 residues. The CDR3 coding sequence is TGTGCCAGCAGCTTATCGCGGAGGGAAGGCTACACCTTC. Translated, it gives CASSLSRREGYTF. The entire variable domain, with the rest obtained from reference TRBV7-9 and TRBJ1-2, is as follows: DTGVSQNPRHKITKRGQNVTFRCDPISEHNRLYWYRQTLGQGPEFLTYFQNEAQLEKSRLLSDRFSAERPKGSFSTLEIQRTEQGDSAMYLCASSLSRREGYTFGSGTRLTVV.

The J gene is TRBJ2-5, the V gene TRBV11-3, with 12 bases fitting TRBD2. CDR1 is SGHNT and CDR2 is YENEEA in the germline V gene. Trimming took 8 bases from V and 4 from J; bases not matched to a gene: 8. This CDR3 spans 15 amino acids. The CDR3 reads CASSSGGAFAETQYF. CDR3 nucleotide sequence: TGTGCCAGCTCTAGCGGGGGGGCTTTTGCAGAGACCCAGTACTTC.

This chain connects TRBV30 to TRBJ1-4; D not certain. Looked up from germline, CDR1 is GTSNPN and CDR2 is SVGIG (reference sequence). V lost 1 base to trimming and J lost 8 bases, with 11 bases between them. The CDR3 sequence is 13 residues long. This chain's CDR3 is CAWSGASGEKLFF. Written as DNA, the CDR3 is TGTGCCTGGAGTGGGGCCTCGGGGGAAAAACTGTTTTTT. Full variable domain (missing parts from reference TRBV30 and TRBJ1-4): SQTIHQWPATLVQPVGSPLSLECTVEGTSNPNLYWYRQAAGRGLQLLFYSVGIGQISSEVPQNLSASRPQDRQFILSSKKLLLSDSGFYLCAWSGASGEKLFFGSGTQLSVL.

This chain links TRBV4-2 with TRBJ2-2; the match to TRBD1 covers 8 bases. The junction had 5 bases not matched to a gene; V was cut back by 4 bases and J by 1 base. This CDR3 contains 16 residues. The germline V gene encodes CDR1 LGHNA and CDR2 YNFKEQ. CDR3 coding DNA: TGTGCCAGCAGCCTTTTCGGGACAGGGAACACCGGGGAGCTGTTTTTT. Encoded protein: CASSLFGTGNTGELFF.

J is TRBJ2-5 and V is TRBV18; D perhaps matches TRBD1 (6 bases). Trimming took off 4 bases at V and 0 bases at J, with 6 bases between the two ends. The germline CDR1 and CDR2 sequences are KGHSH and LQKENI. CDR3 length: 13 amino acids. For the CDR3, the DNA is TGTGCCAGCTCACGACAGGACCAAGAGACCCAGTACTTC. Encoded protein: CASSRQDQETQYF.

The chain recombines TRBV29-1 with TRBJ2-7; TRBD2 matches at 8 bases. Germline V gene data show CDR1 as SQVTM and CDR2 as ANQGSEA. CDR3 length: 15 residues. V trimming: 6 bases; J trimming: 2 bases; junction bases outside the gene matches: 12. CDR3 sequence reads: CSVGTIAGRTYEQYF. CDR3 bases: TGCAGCGTGGGGACCATAGCGGGGAGAACCTACGAGCAGTACTTC.

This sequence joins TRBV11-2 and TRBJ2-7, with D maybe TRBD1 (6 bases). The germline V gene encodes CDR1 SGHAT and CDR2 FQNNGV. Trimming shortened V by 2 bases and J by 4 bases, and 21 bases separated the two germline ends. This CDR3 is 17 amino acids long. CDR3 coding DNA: TGTGCCAGCAGCTTAAGTATTAGGGCAGGGGTGATGTACGAGCAGTACTTC. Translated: CASSLSIRAGVMYEQYF.

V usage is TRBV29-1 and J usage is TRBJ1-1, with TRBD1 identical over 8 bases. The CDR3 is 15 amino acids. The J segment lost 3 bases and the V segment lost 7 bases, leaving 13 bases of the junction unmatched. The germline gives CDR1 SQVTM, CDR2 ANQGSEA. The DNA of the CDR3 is TGCAGCGGCTATGGACAGGGAGGTAGGGACACTGAAGCTTTCTTT. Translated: CSGYGQGGRDTEAFF.

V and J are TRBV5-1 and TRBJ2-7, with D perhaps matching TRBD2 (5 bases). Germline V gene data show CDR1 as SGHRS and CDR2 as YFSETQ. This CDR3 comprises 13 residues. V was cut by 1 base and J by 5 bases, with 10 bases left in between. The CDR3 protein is CASSLRTPNEQYF. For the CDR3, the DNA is TGCGCCAGCAGCTTGAGGACTCCTAACGAGCAGTACTTC. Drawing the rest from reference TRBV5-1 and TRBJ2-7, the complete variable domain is KAGVTQTPRYLIKTRGQQVTLSCSPISGHRSVSWYQQTPGQGLQFLFEYFSETQRNKGNFPGRFSGRQFSNSRSEMNVSTLELGDSALYLCASSLRTPNEQYFGPGTRLTVT.